Here is one T cell receptor (beta chain) with its context. The data were taken from a study of shared clonotypes between healthy human individuals. Sequenced by immunoSEQ multiplex PCR; TCRdb stores in-frame clones only, minus some. Of over a million clones in the sample, roughly 74% were seen once. Trimming removed 5 bases at V and 4 bases at J, with 21 bases between. Per germline, CDR1 SQVTM and CDR2 ANQGSEA. CDR3 length: 15 residues. The sequenced sample was memory CD4+ T cells from PBMCs. Described subset: CD45RA-negative fraction. This TCR was sampled from a young man in good health. Some clones in this sample may be carry-over from other donors' samples. This chain links TRBV29-1 with TRBJ2-7; a weak D match, TRBD1 (6 bases). CDR3 DNA: TGCAGCGTTCAAAAAGGCGGCAGGGGCTTATACGAGCAGTACTTC. Its protein product is CSVQKGGRGLYEQYF.